This is a list of T cell receptor beta chains from one sample in a study of T cell repertoires in cytomegalovirus infection. TCRdb re-analysed the reads in MiXCR, keeping a single row per CDR3 protein. This sample yields around 630,000 distinct CDR3 sequences, of which 20% to 30% are seen a single time; less than 9.5% belongs to the top ten. The sample consisted of CD8+ T cells from PBMCs. The source is a human donor in good health (CMV status not recorded). Some clones in this sample may be carry-over from other donors' samples. Each CDR3 is given with its conserved first and last residue. Fields, in order: D gene, V gene, clone size, J gene, CDR3 DNA, CDR3 protein. A D gene is named only where the DNA matches it firmly. A clone size is listed for some rows: how often the clone was seen (once, few, many), or a class if it is expanded.

d_gene: TRBD1
v_gene: TRBV14
abundance: .
j_gene: TRBJ2-2
CDR3nt: TGTGCCAGCAGCCAAGTGTTCGCCAGGGGGCTTCAGAACACCGGGGAGCTGTTTTTT
CDR3aa: CASSQVFARGLQNTGELFF

d_gene: TRBD1
v_gene: TRBV7-9
abundance: few
j_gene: TRBJ1-3
CDR3nt: TGTGCCAGCAGCTCGGGACAGGCCGTAAACACCATATATTTT
CDR3aa: CASSSGQAVNTIYF

d_gene: TRBD2
v_gene: TRBV2
abundance: few
j_gene: TRBJ2-3
CDR3nt: TGTGCCAGCGGGGGGAGTAGCGGGACCCTCACAGATACGCAGTATTTT
CDR3aa: CASGGSSGTLTDTQYF

d_gene: TRBD2
v_gene: TRBV6-4
abundance: few
j_gene: TRBJ2-2
CDR3nt: TGTGCCAGCAGTGACTCGTTCCTAGCGGGGACCGGGGAGCTGTTTTTT
CDR3aa: CASSDSFLAGTGELFF

d_gene: .
v_gene: TRBV29-1
abundance: many
j_gene: TRBJ2-6
CDR3nt: TGCAGCGTTGAAGGTACTGGGGCCAACGTCCTGACTTTC
CDR3aa: CSVEGTGANVLTF

d_gene: TRBD1
v_gene: TRBV6-5
abundance: .
j_gene: TRBJ1-6
CDR3nt: TGTGCCAGCAGTGACAGGGACAGCACCTATAATTCACCCCTCCACTTT
CDR3aa: CASSDRDSTYNSPLHF

d_gene: TRBD2
v_gene: TRBV28
abundance: few
j_gene: TRBJ2-3
CDR3nt: TGTGCCAGCAGTTTATGGCGGGGGGGAACAGATACGCAGTATTTT
CDR3aa: CASSLWRGGTDTQYF

d_gene: .
v_gene: TRBV19
abundance: .
j_gene: TRBJ1-2
CDR3nt: TGTGCCAGTAGTACGGGAACCTCCTATGGCTACACCTTC
CDR3aa: CASSTGTSYGYTF

d_gene: .
v_gene: TRBV6-1
abundance: many
j_gene: TRBJ2-5
CDR3nt: TGTGCCAGCAGTTCTTTTGACCGCTCCGGGGAGACCCAGTACTTC
CDR3aa: CASSSFDRSGETQYF

d_gene: .
v_gene: TRBV20-1
abundance: .
j_gene: TRBJ1-1
CDR3nt: TGCAGTGCCCGCGGAGGGCTTAGGACTGAAGCTTTCTTT
CDR3aa: CSARGGLRTEAFF

d_gene: .
v_gene: TRBV7-6
abundance: .
j_gene: TRBJ1-1
CDR3nt: TGTGCCAGCAGCTCCCCACAGGGAAACACTGAAGCTTTCTTT
CDR3aa: CASSSPQGNTEAFF

d_gene: .
v_gene: TRBV7-2
abundance: many
j_gene: TRBJ1-1
CDR3nt: TGTGCCAGCAGCAATCGACTGACTGAAGCTTTCTTT
CDR3aa: CASSNRLTEAFF

d_gene: TRBD1
v_gene: TRBV7-9
abundance: once
j_gene: TRBJ2-2
CDR3nt: TGTGCCAGCAGCTTAGCCGGCGCCGGAGGACAGGGGGGAAACACCGGGGAGCTGTTTTTT
CDR3aa: CASSLAGAGGQGGNTGELFF

d_gene: .
v_gene: TRBV9
abundance: few
j_gene: TRBJ2-1
CDR3nt: TGTGCCAGCAGCCCCTACGACTCCTTCCTATACAATGAGCAGTTCTTC
CDR3aa: CASSPYDSFLYNEQFF

d_gene: .
v_gene: TRBV7-9
abundance: few
j_gene: TRBJ1-5
CDR3nt: TGTGCCAGCAGCCCCTCAGGGACGGTTCAGCCCCAGCATTTT
CDR3aa: CASSPSGTVQPQHF

d_gene: .
v_gene: TRBV12-3/TRBV12-4
abundance: few
j_gene: TRBJ2-1
CDR3nt: TGTGCCAGCAGTTTAAAAGCGGTTGACGATGAGCAGTTCTTC
CDR3aa: CASSLKAVDDEQFF

d_gene: .
v_gene: TRBV7-9
abundance: many
j_gene: TRBJ2-2
CDR3nt: TGTGCCAGCAGTTCAACCGGACCCGACACCGGGGAGCTGTTTTTT
CDR3aa: CASSSTGPDTGELFF

d_gene: TRBD1
v_gene: TRBV6-2/TRBV6-3
abundance: .
j_gene: TRBJ2-4
CDR3nt: TGTGCCAGCAGTTCCCGGGACAGACTGGGCATTCAGTACTTC
CDR3aa: CASSSRDRLGIQYF

d_gene: .
v_gene: TRBV14
abundance: .
j_gene: TRBJ2-7
CDR3nt: TGTGCCAGCAGCCTTCGCGGCCAGCAGGACTACGAGCAGTACTTC
CDR3aa: CASSLRGQQDYEQYF

d_gene: TRBD2
v_gene: TRBV27
abundance: .
j_gene: TRBJ2-3
CDR3nt: TGTGCCAGCAGTGCCGGAGCGGGGGGCGCCGGCACAGATACGCAGTATTTT
CDR3aa: CASSAGAGGAGTDTQYF

d_gene: .
v_gene: TRBV6-1
abundance: many
j_gene: TRBJ2-5
CDR3nt: TGTGCCAGCAGTTCAGGGGTGGAGACCCAGTACTTC
CDR3aa: CASSSGVETQYF

d_gene: TRBD2
v_gene: TRBV6-2/TRBV6-3
abundance: few
j_gene: TRBJ2-7
CDR3nt: TGTGCCAGCAGTTCAGCGGGGCCTTCCTACGAGCAGTACTTC
CDR3aa: CASSSAGPSYEQYF

d_gene: TRBD2
v_gene: TRBV4-1
abundance: few
j_gene: TRBJ2-1
CDR3nt: TGCGCCAGCAGCCAATCCCCGGCGGGGGGGCAGAATGAGCAGTTCTTC
CDR3aa: CASSQSPAGGQNEQFF

d_gene: .
v_gene: TRBV25-1
abundance: many
j_gene: TRBJ2-7
CDR3nt: TGTGCCAGCATAGGCCTCTTCCCTACCGAGCAGTACTTC
CDR3aa: CASIGLFPTEQYF

d_gene: TRBD1
v_gene: TRBV27
abundance: .
j_gene: TRBJ1-5
CDR3nt: TGTGCCAGCCGGACAGGGGTTAGCAATCAGCCCCAGCATTTT
CDR3aa: CASRTGVSNQPQHF

d_gene: .
v_gene: TRBV2
abundance: few
j_gene: TRBJ2-2
CDR3nt: TGTGCCAGGGAGAGGGTCCCGGGCTTGAGCGGGGAGCTGTTTTTT
CDR3aa: CARERVPGLSGELFF

d_gene: .
v_gene: TRBV27
abundance: .
j_gene: TRBJ2-1
CDR3nt: TGTGCCAGCAGTTTAAGTCAGGGCCACAATGAGCAGTTCTTC
CDR3aa: CASSLSQGHNEQFF

d_gene: TRBD1
v_gene: TRBV29-1
abundance: few
j_gene: TRBJ2-7
CDR3nt: TGCAGCGTTGAGACAGGGGGAGGGTGGTACGAGCAGTACTTC
CDR3aa: CSVETGGGWYEQYF

d_gene: .
v_gene: TRBV28
abundance: .
j_gene: TRBJ2-3
CDR3nt: TGTGCCAGCAGTCCGGGGACCGTGGAAATAGATACGCAGTATTTT
CDR3aa: CASSPGTVEIDTQYF

d_gene: .
v_gene: TRBV13
abundance: .
j_gene: TRBJ1-1
CDR3nt: TGTGCCAGCAGCTTAATCGGCGGGGCGAACACTGAAGCTTTCTTT
CDR3aa: CASSLIGGANTEAFF

d_gene: .
v_gene: TRBV7-9
abundance: .
j_gene: TRBJ2-1
CDR3nt: TGTGCCAGCAGCTTAGAAGGGCCGGATGAGCAGTTCTTC
CDR3aa: CASSLEGPDEQFF

d_gene: .
v_gene: TRBV29-1
abundance: .
j_gene: TRBJ1-2
CDR3nt: TGCAGCGTTGAAGGCAGGACAGCCGAGCAGAGATATAGCTACACCTTC
CDR3aa: CSVEGRTAEQRYSYTF

d_gene: TRBD2
v_gene: TRBV10-3
abundance: .
j_gene: TRBJ2-3
CDR3nt: TGTGCCATCGGGGCCGGGGGGATCACAGATACGCAGTATTTT
CDR3aa: CAIGAGGITDTQYF

d_gene: .
v_gene: TRBV27
abundance: few
j_gene: TRBJ2-1
CDR3nt: TGTGCCAGCAGTTTAGTGGGACCCATTTACAATGAGCAGTTCTTC
CDR3aa: CASSLVGPIYNEQFF

d_gene: TRBD1
v_gene: TRBV5-4
abundance: .
j_gene: TRBJ1-5
CDR3nt: TGTGCCAGCAGCTTGGCCCCGGACAGGAGGTTCCAGCCCCAGCATTTT
CDR3aa: CASSLAPDRRFQPQHF

d_gene: .
v_gene: TRBV29-1
abundance: .
j_gene: TRBJ1-2
CDR3nt: TGCAGCGTTGAACCCATGCAAACTAACTATGGCTACACCTTC
CDR3aa: CSVEPMQTNYGYTF

d_gene: .
v_gene: TRBV5-1
abundance: .
j_gene: TRBJ2-3
CDR3nt: TGCGCCAGCAGCTTGAACAGTTTTTTCACAGATACGCAGTATTTT
CDR3aa: CASSLNSFFTDTQYF

d_gene: .
v_gene: TRBV2
abundance: few
j_gene: TRBJ2-7
CDR3nt: TGTGCCAGCAGGGACAGCCCCTACGAGCAGTACTTC
CDR3aa: CASRDSPYEQYF

d_gene: .
v_gene: TRBV19
abundance: many
j_gene: TRBJ1-1
CDR3nt: TGTGCCAGTACCCTGACTGGGAACACTGAAGCTTTCTTT
CDR3aa: CASTLTGNTEAFF

d_gene: .
v_gene: TRBV12-3/TRBV12-4
abundance: many
j_gene: TRBJ2-7
CDR3nt: TGTGCCAGCAGTCGTCTCTCCTACGAGCAGTACTTC
CDR3aa: CASSRLSYEQYF

d_gene: .
v_gene: TRBV7-9
abundance: .
j_gene: TRBJ2-5
CDR3nt: TGTGCCAGCAGCTCGGTGGGATCGAAAGAGACCCAGTACTTC
CDR3aa: CASSSVGSKETQYF

d_gene: .
v_gene: TRBV7-6
abundance: many
j_gene: TRBJ2-1
CDR3nt: TGTGCCAGCAGCTTAGGAATTACGGAGCAGTTCTTC
CDR3aa: CASSLGITEQFF

d_gene: .
v_gene: TRBV6-1
abundance: few
j_gene: TRBJ2-1
CDR3nt: TGTGCCAGCAGTTACGGGTGGGGGGCGAACAATGAGCAGTTCTTC
CDR3aa: CASSYGWGANNEQFF

d_gene: .
v_gene: TRBV29-1
abundance: .
j_gene: TRBJ1-1
CDR3nt: TGCAGCGTTTCAGGGATTGGAGCTTTCTTT
CDR3aa: CSVSGIGAFF

d_gene: .
v_gene: TRBV6-1
abundance: many
j_gene: TRBJ2-2
CDR3nt: TGTGCCAGCACAGGGGACACCGGGGAGCTGTTTTTT
CDR3aa: CASTGDTGELFF

d_gene: .
v_gene: TRBV20-1
abundance: .
j_gene: TRBJ1-2
CDR3nt: TGCAGTGCCCCGCACAACTATGGCTACACCTTC
CDR3aa: CSAPHNYGYTF

d_gene: TRBD1
v_gene: TRBV12-3/TRBV12-4
abundance: few
j_gene: TRBJ1-4
CDR3nt: TGTGCCAGCAGTTTTGGGGACAGATCTAATGAAAAACTGTTTTTT
CDR3aa: CASSFGDRSNEKLFF